This T cell receptor beta chain was recorded in a study of cytomegalovirus exposure and HLA in healthy donors. In germline, CDR1 is LGHNA, CDR2 YSLEER. The V gene lost 0 bases and the J gene lost 6 bases, with 12 bases spanning the gap. The CDR3 runs to 14 residues. The PCR used 60 Vbeta and 13 Jbeta primers. Using immunoSEQ multiplex PCR, the repertoire was profiled, and TCRdb retains in-frame clones only, with some absent. The sample carries around 140,000 clones, around 80% recorded once. This chain links TRBV4-3 with TRBJ2-7; weak D call: TRBD2 (6 bases). The sample taken for sequencing was PBMCs. The receptor's source is a man aged 35-49 years in good health and CMV-seropositive. The CDR3 region is CASSQDRYGGEQYF. The DNA of the CDR3 is TGCGCCAGCAGCCAAGATAGGTACGGGGGCGAGCAGTACTTC.